This is a list of T cell receptor beta chains from one sample in a study of cytomegalovirus exposure and HLA in healthy donors. Only in-frame clones appear in the TCRdb table, and some are missing; sequencing was by immunoSEQ multiplex PCR. Reported are around 76,000 clones; the ten largest clones contain 0.83%. Sequenced sample: PBMCs. The receptor set was obtained from a boy aged 10-17 years in good health and CMV-seronegative. Each CDR3 is given without its conserved first and last residue.

V gene,J gene,CDR3 protein
TRBV11-3,TRBJ2-1,ASSREYNEQF
TRBV9,TRBJ1-2,ASSRGPASRATYGYT
TRBV5-1,TRBJ1-1,ASSLVPGAGAEAF
TRBV19,TRBJ1-5,ASSSGAQH
TRBV5-1,TRBJ2-7,ASSLDLAGYQQY
TRBV19,TRBJ2-1,ASSIVWGSSGNEQF
TRBV7-9,TRBJ2-5,AGTGTGPNQETQY
TRBV4-1,TRBJ2-7,ASSQDGAGAGTPHEQY
TRBV6-1,TRBJ2-7,ASSPGQWVHEQY
TRBV11-2,TRBJ1-2,ASSLGQYYGYT
TRBV5-1,TRBJ2-7,ASSWTSVGSYEQY
TRBV5-5,TRBJ2-7,ASRPSVKDEQY
TRBV5-5,TRBJ2-7,ASSLVDSVWEQY
TRBV28,TRBJ2-1,ASRQGTSGGREQF
TRBV7-9,TRBJ1-5,ASSLTGEKGQPQH
TRBV5-1,TRBJ1-2,ASSLVPDSIGGYT
TRBV5-1,TRBJ1-1,ASSWDRDTEAF
TRBV7-9,TRBJ1-6,ASSPWTGNSPLH
TRBV30,TRBJ1-5,AWSVTASNQPQH
TRBV7-9,TRBJ2-6,ASSLARGEGPSGANVLT
TRBV29-1,TRBJ2-7,SVVASYEQY
TRBV7-9,TRBJ2-5,ASSLVKYLETQY
TRBV13,TRBJ2-1,ASSPQAGQANNEQF
TRBV5-6,TRBJ2-1,ASSLGLAGINEQF
TRBV9,TRBJ2-4,ASSPRQDFAKNIQY